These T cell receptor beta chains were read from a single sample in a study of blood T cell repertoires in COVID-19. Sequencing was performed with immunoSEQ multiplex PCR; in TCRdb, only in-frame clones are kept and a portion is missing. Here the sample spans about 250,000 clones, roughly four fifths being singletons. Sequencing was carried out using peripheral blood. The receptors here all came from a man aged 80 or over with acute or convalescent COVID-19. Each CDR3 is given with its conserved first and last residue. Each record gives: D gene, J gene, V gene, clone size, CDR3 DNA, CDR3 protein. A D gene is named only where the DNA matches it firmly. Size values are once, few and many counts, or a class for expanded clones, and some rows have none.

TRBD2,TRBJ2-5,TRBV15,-,TGTGCCACCAGAGGGACTAGCGGATTTCAAGAGACCCAGTACTTC,CATRGTSGFQETQYF
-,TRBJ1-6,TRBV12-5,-,TGTGCTAGTGGTTCAGGGGACTCACCCCTCCACTTT,CASGSGDSPLHF
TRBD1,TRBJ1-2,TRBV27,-,TGTGCCAGCAGAGCACAGGGGGCGCAGATCTATGGCTACACCTTC,CASRAQGAQIYGYTF
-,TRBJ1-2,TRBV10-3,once,TGTGCCATCAGTGAGGGGGCGATTCACTATGGCTACACCTTC,CAISEGAIHYGYTF
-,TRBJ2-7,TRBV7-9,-,TGTGCCAGCAGCCTGAGTGTGAGCCCCAACGAGCAGTACTTC,CASSLSVSPNEQYF
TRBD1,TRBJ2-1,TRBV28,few,TGTGCCAGCAGACCCGGGGGGACAGGGGGCAATGAGCAGTTCTTC,CASRPGGTGGNEQFF
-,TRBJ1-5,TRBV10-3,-,TGTGCCATCAGTGAGTCAGTGGACAGTCAGCCCCAGCATTTT,CAISESVDSQPQHF
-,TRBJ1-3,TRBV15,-,TGTGCCACCAGCAGAGATGTAGAGATTTCCTCTGGAAACACCATATATTTT,CATSRDVEISSGNTIYF
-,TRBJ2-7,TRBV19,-,TGTGCCAGTACGGGGATTTATCCCTACGAGCAGTACTTC,CASTGIYPYEQYF
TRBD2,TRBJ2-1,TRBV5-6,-,TGTGCCAGCAGCCCAGGACTAGCGGGAGCCAATGAGCAGTTCTTC,CASSPGLAGANEQFF
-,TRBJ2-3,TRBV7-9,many,TGTGCCAGCAGCTTAGGGAGCGGCCCCTTGGATTTT,CASSLGSGPLDF
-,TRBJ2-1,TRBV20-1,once,TGCAGTGCTAGTAAGGGGGGGCCCATGGATGAGCAGTTCTTC,CSASKGGPMDEQFF
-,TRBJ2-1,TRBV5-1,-,TGCGCCAGCAGCTTGGCAGGGGATGACTACAATGAGCAGTTCTTC,CASSLAGDDYNEQFF
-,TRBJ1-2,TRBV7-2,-,TGTGCCAGCGCGGGGCAGGATCCAGATGGCTACACCTTC,CASAGQDPDGYTF
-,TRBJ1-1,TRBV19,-,TGTGCCACCACAGGTGGGAACACTGAAGCTTTCTTT,CATTGGNTEAFF
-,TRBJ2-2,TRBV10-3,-,TGTGCCATCAGGGGGAGTACCACCGGGGAGCTGTTTTTT,CAIRGSTTGELFF
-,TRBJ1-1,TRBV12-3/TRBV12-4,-,TGTGCCAGCAGCCTCACAGTTAACACTGAAGCTTTCTTT,CASSLTVNTEAFF
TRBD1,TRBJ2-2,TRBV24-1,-,TGTGCCACCCGAGAGGACAGGGCGGACACCGGGGAGCTGTTTTTT,CATREDRADTGELFF
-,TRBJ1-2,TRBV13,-,TGTGCCAGCAGCCGGACAGATCATGGCTACACCTTC,CASSRTDHGYTF
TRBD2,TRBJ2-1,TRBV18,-,TGTGCCAGCTCACCAGGACTAGCGGACTACAATGAGCAGTTCTTC,CASSPGLADYNEQFF
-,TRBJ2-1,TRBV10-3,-,TGTGCAGTGGCGCAGGTTTACAATGAGCAGTTCTTC,CAVAQVYNEQFF
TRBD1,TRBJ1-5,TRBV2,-,TGTGCCAGCAGTGCCGGGACAGAATATAGCAATCAGCCCCAGCATTTT,CASSAGTEYSNQPQHF